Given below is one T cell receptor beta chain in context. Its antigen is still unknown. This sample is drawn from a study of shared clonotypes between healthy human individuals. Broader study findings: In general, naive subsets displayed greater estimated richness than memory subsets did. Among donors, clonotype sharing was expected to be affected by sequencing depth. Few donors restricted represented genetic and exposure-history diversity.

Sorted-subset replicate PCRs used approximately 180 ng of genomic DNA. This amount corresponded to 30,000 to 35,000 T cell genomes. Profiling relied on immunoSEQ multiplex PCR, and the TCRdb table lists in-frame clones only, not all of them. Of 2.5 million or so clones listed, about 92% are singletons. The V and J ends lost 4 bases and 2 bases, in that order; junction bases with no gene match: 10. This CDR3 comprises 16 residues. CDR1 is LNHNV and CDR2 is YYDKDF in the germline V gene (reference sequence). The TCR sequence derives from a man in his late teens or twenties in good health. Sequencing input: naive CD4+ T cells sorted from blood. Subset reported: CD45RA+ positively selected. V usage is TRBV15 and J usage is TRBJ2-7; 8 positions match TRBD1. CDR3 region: CATSIRQGSTPYEQYF. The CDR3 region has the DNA TGTGCCACCAGCATTAGACAGGGGTCCACCCCCTACGAGCAGTACTTC.